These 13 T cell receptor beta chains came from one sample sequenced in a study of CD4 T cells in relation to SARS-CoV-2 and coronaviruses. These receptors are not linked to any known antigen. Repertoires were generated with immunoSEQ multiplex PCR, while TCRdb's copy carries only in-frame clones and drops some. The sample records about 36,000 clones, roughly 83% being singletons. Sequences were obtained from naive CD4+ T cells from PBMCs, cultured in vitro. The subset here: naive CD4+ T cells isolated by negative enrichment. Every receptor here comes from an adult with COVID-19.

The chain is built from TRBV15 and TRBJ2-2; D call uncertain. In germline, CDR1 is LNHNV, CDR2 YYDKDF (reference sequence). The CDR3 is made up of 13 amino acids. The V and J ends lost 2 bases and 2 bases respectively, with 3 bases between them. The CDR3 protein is CATSRRNTGELFF. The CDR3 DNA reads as TGTGCCACCAGCAGAAGAAACACCGGGGAGCTGTTTTTT.

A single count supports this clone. DNA for the CDR3: TGCGCCAGCAGCCAAAACAGGGGAACCTACGAGCAGTACTTC. Its translation: CASSQNRGTYEQYF. This sequence joins TRBV5-1 and TRBJ2-7; 7 bases line up with TRBD1. V lost 4 bases, J lost 2 bases, and 6 bases stayed unmatched. The CDR3 sequence is 14 residues long. CDR1 is SGHRS, CDR2 YFSETQ, per germline.

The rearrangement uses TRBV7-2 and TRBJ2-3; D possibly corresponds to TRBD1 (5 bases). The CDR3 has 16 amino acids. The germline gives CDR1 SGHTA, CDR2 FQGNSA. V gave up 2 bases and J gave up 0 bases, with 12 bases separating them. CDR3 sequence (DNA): TGTGCCAGCAGCTTAAGACAGCCGACTAGCACAGATACGCAGTATTTT. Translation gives CASSLRQPTSTDTQYF.

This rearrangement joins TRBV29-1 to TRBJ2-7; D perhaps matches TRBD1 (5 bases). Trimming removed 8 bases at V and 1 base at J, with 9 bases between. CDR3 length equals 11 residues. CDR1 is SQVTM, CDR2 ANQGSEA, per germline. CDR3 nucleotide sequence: TGCAGCTTTGGGGCGTCCTACGAGCAGTACTTC. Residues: CSFGASYEQYF.

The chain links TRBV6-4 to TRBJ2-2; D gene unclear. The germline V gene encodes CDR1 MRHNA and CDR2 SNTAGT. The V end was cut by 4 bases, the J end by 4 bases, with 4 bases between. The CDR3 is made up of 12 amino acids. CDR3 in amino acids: CASSAPTGELFF. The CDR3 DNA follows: TGTGCCAGCAGTGCCCCCACCGGGGAGCTGTTTTTT.

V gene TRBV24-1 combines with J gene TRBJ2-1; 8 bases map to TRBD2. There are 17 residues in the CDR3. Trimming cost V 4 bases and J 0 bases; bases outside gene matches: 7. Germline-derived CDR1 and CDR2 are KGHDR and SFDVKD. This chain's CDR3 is CATSEPPGGGSYNEQFF. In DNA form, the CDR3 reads TGTGCCACCAGTGAACCACCCGGGGGGGGCTCCTACAATGAGCAGTTCTTC.

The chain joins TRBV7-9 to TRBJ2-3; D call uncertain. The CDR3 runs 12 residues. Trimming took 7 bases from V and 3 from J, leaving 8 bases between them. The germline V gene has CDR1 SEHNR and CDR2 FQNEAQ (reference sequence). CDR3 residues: CASTPWTDTQYF. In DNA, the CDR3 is TGTGCCAGCACCCCATGGACAGATACGCAGTATTTT.

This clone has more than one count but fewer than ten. The CDR3 is CASSLGQAIYGYTF. In DNA form, the CDR3 reads TGTGCCAGCAGCCTGGGACAGGCCATTTATGGCTACACCTTC. This rearrangement joins TRBV4-2 to TRBJ1-2, with 8 bases identical to TRBD1. There are 14 residues in the CDR3. With V trimmed by 4 bases and J by 5 bases, 6 bases remained unmatched. Germline V gene data show CDR1 as LGHNA and CDR2 as YNFKEQ.

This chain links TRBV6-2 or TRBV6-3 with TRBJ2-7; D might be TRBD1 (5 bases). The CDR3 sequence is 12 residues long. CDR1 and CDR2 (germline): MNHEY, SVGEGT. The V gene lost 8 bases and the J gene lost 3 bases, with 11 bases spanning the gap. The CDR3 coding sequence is TGTGCCAGCGGCCTAGACAGCTACGAGCAGTACTTC. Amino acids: CASGLDSYEQYF.

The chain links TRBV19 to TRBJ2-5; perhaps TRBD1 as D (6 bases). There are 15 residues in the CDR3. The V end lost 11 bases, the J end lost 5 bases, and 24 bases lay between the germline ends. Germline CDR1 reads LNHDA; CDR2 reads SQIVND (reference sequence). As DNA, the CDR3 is TGTGCCGCCTCCACGGGGCGAGGGGGTTTTGAGACCCAGTACTTC. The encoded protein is CAASTGRGGFETQYF.

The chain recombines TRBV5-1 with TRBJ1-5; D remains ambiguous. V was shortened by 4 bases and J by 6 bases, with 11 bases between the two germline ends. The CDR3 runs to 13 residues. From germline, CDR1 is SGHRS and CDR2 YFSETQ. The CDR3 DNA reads TGCGCCAGCAGCCTGCTGGGTGCTCAGCCCCAGCATTTT. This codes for CASSLLGAQPQHF.

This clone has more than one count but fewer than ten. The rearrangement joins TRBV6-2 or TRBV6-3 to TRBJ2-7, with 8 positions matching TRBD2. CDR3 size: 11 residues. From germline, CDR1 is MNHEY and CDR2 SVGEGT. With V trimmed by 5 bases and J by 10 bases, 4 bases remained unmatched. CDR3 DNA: TGTGCCAGCAGTCGAGGGACTAGTCAGTACTTC. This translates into CASSRGTSQYF.

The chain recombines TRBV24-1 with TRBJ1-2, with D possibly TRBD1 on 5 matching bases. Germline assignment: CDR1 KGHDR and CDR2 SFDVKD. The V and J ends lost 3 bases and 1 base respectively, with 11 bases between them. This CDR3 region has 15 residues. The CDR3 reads CATSDPGTVNYGYTF. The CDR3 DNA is TGTGCCACCAGTGATCCCGGGACGGTTAACTATGGCTACACCTTC.